This T cell receptor (beta chain) was captured in a study of blood T cells in healthy people across ages. A second PCR of about 6 to 12 cycles used a sample-barcoded 5' primer and a J-beta primer mix. In TCRdb, the 5' RACE reads were re-called with MiXCR into one record per CDR3 protein. The repertoire consists of 550,000 to 650,000 distinct CDR3 sequences, with roughly a quarter occurring once and the leading ten covering 3% to 4%. These data also featured in a second study, about T cells of mothers and their children. This second study notes: About 3.1 million TCR beta reads per child versus over 8 million per mother. Among related mother-child pairs, overlap was slightly higher than in unrelated pairs, though not significantly.

Sample: blood. This TCR was sampled from a boy aged 2 to 9 in good health.

In DNA, the CDR3 is TGCAGCGTTGAGTTGGGGGGAGTAGAGACCCAGTACTTC. Protein: CSVELGGVETQYF. This chain links TRBV29-1 with TRBJ2-5; tentatively, D is TRBD2 (6 bases). The CDR3 is made up of 13 amino acids. V was pared by 3 bases and J by 4 bases, with 12 bases between. Germline V gene data show CDR1 as SQVTM and CDR2 as ANQGSEA. The full variable domain, rest sourced from reference TRBV29-1 and TRBJ2-5, is SAVISQKPSRDICQRGTSLTIQCQVDSQVTMMFWYRQQPGQSLTLIATANQGSEATYESGFVIDKFPISRPNLTFSTLTVSNMSPEDSSIYLCSVELGGVETQYFGPGTRLLVL.